The 3 T cell receptor beta chains reported below all come from one sample, sequenced in a study of blood T cell repertoires in COVID-19. Using immunoSEQ multiplex PCR, the repertoire was profiled, and TCRdb retains in-frame clones only, with some absent. This sample carries approximately 480,000 clones, approximately 90% of them seen once, and the ten largest clones take around 0.64%. The sample taken for sequencing was PBMCs or T cells enriched from blood (not recorded which). All receptors come from a woman aged 18-30 years who had recovered from COVID-19.

As DNA, the CDR3 is TGTGCCAGCAGCCAAGTCGGGGGTCAGGACGAGCAGTACTTC. Translated: CASSQVGGQDEQYF. The gene calls are TRBV3-1 (or the pseudogene TRBV3-2) and TRBJ2-7, with D perhaps matching TRBD2 (6 bases). Germline loops: CDR1 LGHDT, CDR2 YNNKEL (reference sequence). V was shortened by 1 base and J by 5 bases, with 12 bases between the two germline ends. The CDR3 loop spans 14 amino acids.

The rearrangement uses TRBV30 and TRBJ1-1; D is unresolved. This CDR3 comprises 16 residues. Trimming shortened V by 1 base and J by 6 bases, and 21 bases separated the two germline ends. Germline CDR1 is GTSNPN and CDR2 is SVGIG (reference sequence). This CDR3 reads CAWSDPRRAPNPEAFF. CDR3 coding DNA: TGTGCCTGGAGTGATCCCAGGCGGGCCCCTAATCCTGAAGCTTTCTTT.

The CDR3 DNA sequence: TGTGCCAGCAGTGGCTTCGGGGGCTCTGGAAACACCATATATTTT. Amino acid sequence: CASSGFGGSGNTIYF. V and J are TRBV6-2 or TRBV6-3 and TRBJ1-3, with TRBD1 as a possible D gene (5 bases). Germline V gene data show CDR1 as MNHEY and CDR2 as SVGEGT. V lost 5 bases and J 0 bases, leaving 11 bases between the germline ends. The CDR3 is 15 amino acids.